The 27 T cell receptor beta chains reported below all come from one sample, sequenced in a study of blood T cell repertoires in COVID-19. The repertoire was sequenced with immunoSEQ multiplex PCR; TCRdb's copy has only in-frame clones and lacks some. There are around 200,000 clones in the sample; roughly 84% occur only once, and 4% to 5.5% lies in the top ten. The material sequenced was peripheral blood. The receptor set was obtained from a man aged 45-65 years with active or convalescent COVID-19.

This rearrangement joins TRBV30 to TRBJ2-3; TRBD2 aligns across 8 bases. The V gene's germline CDR1 is GTSNPN and CDR2 SVGIG (reference sequence). The CDR3 is 14 residues long. Trimming took 6 bases from V and 4 from J; bases not matched to a gene: 9. The CDR3 loop reads CACRTSLRSDTQYF. The CDR3 DNA sequence: TGTGCCTGCCGGACTAGCCTCAGGTCAGATACGCAGTATTTT.

The rearrangement joins TRBV20-1 to TRBJ2-5, with TRBD2 as a possible D gene (6 bases). In germline, CDR1 is DFQATT, CDR2 SNEGSKA (reference sequence). The CDR3 totals 16 residues. V gave up 3 bases and J gave up 0 bases, with 17 bases separating them. The CDR3 here is CSASAGRGRYQETQYF. The CDR3 nucleotides read TGCAGTGCTAGTGCCGGGAGAGGGCGGTACCAAGAGACCCAGTACTTC.

The CDR3 loop reads CASSRTENYGYTF. In nucleotides, the CDR3 is TGTGCCAGCAGTCGAACAGAGAACTATGGCTACACCTTC. The chain is built from TRBV6-6 and TRBJ1-2, with unresolved D. The V gene lost 5 bases and the J gene lost 2 bases, with 9 bases spanning the gap. The germline V gene encodes CDR1 MNHNY and CDR2 SVGAGI (reference sequence). CDR3 size: 13 residues.

The V gene is TRBV11-1, the J gene TRBJ2-2, with TRBD2 matching over 8 bases. V lost 6 bases to trimming and J lost 3 bases; unmatched junction nucleotides: 6. Germline assignment: CDR1 SGHAT and CDR2 FQDESV (reference sequence). The CDR3 has 15 residues. Written as DNA, the CDR3 is TGTGCCAGCAGGTCCGGGGGGGTTGACACCGGGGAGCTGTTTTTT. Translating gives CASRSGGVDTGELFF.

For the CDR3, the DNA is TGTGCCAGCAGCCCAAGCCGACAGGGAAACACCGGGGAGCTGTTTTTT. This encodes CASSPSRQGNTGELFF. The genes are TRBV6-6 and TRBJ2-2; 7 bases are shared with TRBD1. The germline V gene has CDR1 MNHNY and CDR2 SVGAGI (reference sequence). With V trimmed by 6 bases and J by 2 bases, 9 bases remained unmatched. The CDR3 length is 16 residues.

This chain uses TRBV10-3 with TRBJ1-1, with 8 bases identical to TRBD1. Trimming took 1 base from V and 0 from J; bases not matched to a gene: 7. Germline V gives CDR1 ENHRY, CDR2 SYGVKD. The CDR3 is 17 residues long. The CDR3 spells CAISEFQGAYMNTEAFF. Here the CDR3 DNA reads TGTGCCATCAGTGAGTTCCAGGGGGCCTACATGAACACTGAAGCTTTCTTT.

The gene calls are TRBV4-1 and TRBJ2-3; D is perhaps TRBD2 (6 bases). The CDR3 length is 16 residues. Germline values: CDR1 MGHRA, CDR2 YSYEKL. V shed 4 bases and J shed 2 bases, with 16 bases lying between them. Here the CDR3 reads CASSRTLALITDTQYF. CDR3 DNA sequence: TGCGCCAGCAGCCGGACTCTAGCGCTCATCACAGATACGCAGTATTTT.

The chain carries TRBV7-2 and TRBJ2-2, with 8 bases lining up with TRBD1. Per the germline V gene, CDR1 is SGHTA and CDR2 is FQGNSA. The CDR3 runs to 15 residues. Trimming removed 7 bases from V and 6 bases from J; junction bases left unmatched: 10. The CDR3 DNA reads TGTGCCAGCACCCACCGGACAGGGTTCCCCGGGGAGCTGTTTTTT. It codes for CASTHRTGFPGELFF.

As regards this clone: Other DNA sequences in this sample translate to the same CDR3. This sequence joins TRBV6-5 and TRBJ1-1; D gene ambiguous. Germline lookup yields CDR1 MNHEY and CDR2 SVGAGI. The CDR3 has 12 amino acids. V was pared by 6 bases and J by 5 bases, with 10 bases between. The CDR3 loop is CASSLTGTEAFF. CDR3 DNA sequence: TGTGCCAGCAGCTTGACGGGGACTGAAGCTTTCTTT.

The chain links TRBV2 to TRBJ2-7; no definite D call. Trimming shortened V by 8 bases and J by 7 bases, and 18 bases separated the two germline ends. The CDR3 runs 13 residues. In germline, CDR1 is SNHLY, CDR2 FYNNEI. The CDR3 reads CASEQDSAKEQYF. CDR3 bases: TGTGCCAGCGAGCAGGATTCGGCGAAGGAGCAGTACTTC.

The chain uses TRBV4-1 and TRBJ1-2; D is perhaps TRBD1 (5 bases). The length of the CDR3 is 13 residues. V gave up 6 bases and J gave up 2 bases, with 10 bases separating them. Germline V CDR1 and CDR2: MGHRA, YSYEKL. CDR3 nucleotides: TGCGCCAGCAGTCGGACACCCAACTATGGCTACACCTTC. Translation gives CASSRTPNYGYTF.

A remark on this clone: Different DNA sequences within this sample yield the same CDR3. The chain joins TRBV7-3 to TRBJ2-3, with 10 bases lining up with TRBD2. Losses at the gene ends were 3 bases for V and 3 bases for J; bases not matched to a gene: 6. Germline V gives CDR1 SGHTA, CDR2 FQGTGA. This CDR3 contains 16 residues. CDR3 amino acids: CASSLGLAGGTDTQYF. The CDR3 DNA follows: TGTGCCAGCAGCTTGGGGTTAGCGGGGGGTACAGATACGCAGTATTTT. The variable domain in full, completed from reference TRBV7-3 and TRBJ2-3, reads GAGVSQTPSNKVTEKGKYVELRCDPISGHTALYWYRQSLGQGPEFLIYFQGTGAADDSGLPNDRFFAVRPEGSVSTLKIQRTERGDSAVYLCASSLGLAGGTDTQYFGPGTRLTVL.

The genes are TRBV15 and TRBJ2-7, with D maybe TRBD2 (7 bases). The germline CDR1 and CDR2 sequences are LNHNV and YYDKDF (reference sequence). The CDR3 consists of 14 residues. Trimming took off 5 bases at V and 2 bases at J, with 13 bases between the two ends. CDR3 in amino acids: CATSPPGGPYEQYF. CDR3 DNA: TGTGCCACCAGCCCCCCCGGGGGGCCCTACGAGCAGTACTTC.

The chain recombines TRBV6-5 with TRBJ1-6; D ambiguous. The CDR3 consists of 14 residues. CDR1 and CDR2 from the germline V gene are MNHEY and SVGAGI. The germline V and J ends were trimmed by 6 bases and 4 bases, with 10 bases remaining between them. CDR3 in amino acids: CASRYRGYNSPLHF. In DNA form, the CDR3 reads TGTGCCAGCAGGTACCGGGGTTATAATTCACCCCTCCACTTT.

This clone occurred a few times. The chain uses TRBV4-1 and TRBJ2-7, with 9 positions matching TRBD1. CDR1 and CDR2 (germline): MGHRA, YSYEKL. CDR3 length equals 15 residues. Unmatched junction bases numbered 3, after V lost 0 bases and J lost 3 bases. Here the CDR3 DNA reads TGCGCCAGCAGCCAAGATACAGGGGGCCTCTACGAGCAGTACTTC. Translation gives CASSQDTGGLYEQYF.

The CDR3 spells CASSKQVNYNEQFF. The CDR3 nucleotides read TGTGCCAGCAGCAAACAGGTGAACTACAATGAGCAGTTCTTC. V is TRBV13 and J is TRBJ2-1; D may be TRBD1 (5 bases). V was pared by 5 bases and J by 3 bases, with 11 bases between. The CDR3 is 14 amino acids. Germline-derived CDR1 and CDR2 are PRHDT and FYEKMQ (reference sequence).

This chain connects TRBV30 to TRBJ2-7, with 11 bases aligning to TRBD1. Germline CDR1 GTSNPN, CDR2 SVGIG (reference sequence). With 3 bases clipped from V and 1 base from J, the junction kept 8 bases outside the gene matches. The CDR3 runs to 16 residues. The CDR3 DNA sequence: TGTGCCTGGAGCGGGACAGGGGGATTGGGATCCTACGAGCAGTACTTC. As protein: CAWSGTGGLGSYEQYF.

The rearrangement joins TRBV7-8 to TRBJ2-1, with 9 bases lining up with TRBD2. Trimming at V came to 3 bases and at J to 7 bases, leaving 7 bases not matched to a gene. The CDR3 extends over 15 amino acids. Germline CDR1 reads SGHVS; CDR2 reads FQNEAQ. CDR3 sequence (DNA): TGTGCCAGCAGCTTGATGCGGGGGGGTATGAATGAGCAGTTCTTC. It codes for CASSLMRGGMNEQFF.

The sample holds one count of this clone. The rearrangement uses TRBV6-6 and TRBJ1-3, with 9 bases matching TRBD1. The CDR3 contains 16 residues. Trimming took 4 bases from V and 0 from J; bases not matched to a gene: 4. In germline, CDR1 is MNHNY, CDR2 SVGAGI (reference sequence). CDR3 nucleotides: TGTGCCAGCAGTTTAGGGACAGGGAGCTCTGGAAACACCATATATTTT. Translated: CASSLGTGSSGNTIYF.

This chain uses TRBV19 with TRBJ2-7, with TRBD2 matching 12 bases. This CDR3 is built from 15 residues. Germline assignment: CDR1 LNHDA and CDR2 SQIVND (reference sequence). Trimming removed 6 bases from V and 2 bases from J; junction bases left unmatched: 5. In DNA, the CDR3 is TGTGCCAGTAGGGGCGGACTAGCGGGGACCTACGAGCAGTACTTC. Encoded protein: CASRGGLAGTYEQYF.

V usage is TRBV19 and J usage is TRBJ1-2; D gene unclear. This CDR3 spans 14 amino acids. Per the germline V gene, CDR1 is LNHDA and CDR2 is SQIVND (reference sequence). With 7 bases removed from V and 1 base from J, the gap between germline ends came to 13 bases. The CDR3 sequence is CASNTDGINYGYTF. The CDR3 DNA sequence: TGTGCCAGTAACACAGACGGAATTAACTATGGCTACACCTTC.

The chain couples TRBV10-3 to TRBJ2-3, with a weak D call TRBD2 (6 bases). CDR3 length: 13 amino acids. Trimming shortened V by 8 bases and J by 0 bases, and 9 bases separated the two germline ends. The germline gives CDR1 ENHRY, CDR2 SYGVKD. CDR3 in DNA: TGTGCCATCTCTAGCGACAGCACAGATACGCAGTATTTT. This codes for CAISSDSTDTQYF.

V is TRBV21-1 and J is TRBJ1-4. TRBV21-1 has pseudogene status. The CDR3 consists of 14 residues. The CDR3 loop reads CASVSRGANEKLFF. DNA for the CDR3: TGTGCCAGCGTCTCACGGGGGGCGAATGAAAAACTGTTTTTT.

CDR3: CASSLKDRGQSESAFF. The CDR3, as DNA: TGTGCCAGCAGCTTAAAGGACAGGGGGCAGTCCGAGTCAGCTTTCTTT. The chain links TRBV28 to TRBJ1-1; 11 bases are a match to TRBD1. Trimming took 6 bases from V and 10 from J; bases not matched to a gene: 16. Germline V gives CDR1 MDHEN, CDR2 SYDVKM. The CDR3 is made up of 16 amino acids.

The V call is TRBV6-5, the J call TRBJ1-2; weak D call: TRBD1 (5 bases). CDR3 length: 13 residues. Germline V gene sequence: CDR1 MNHEY, CDR2 SVGAGI. Trimming stripped 8 bases from V and 8 bases from J, with 18 bases between. The CDR3 spells CASSDEGLSGYTF. In nucleotides, the CDR3 is TGTGCCAGCTCCGACGAGGGACTCAGCGGCTACACCTTC.

This clone was counted a single time. J is TRBJ2-1 and V is TRBV29-1; D is perhaps TRBD2 (6 bases). This CDR3 is built from 13 residues. Per the germline V gene, CDR1 is SQVTM and CDR2 is ANQGSEA. Trimming cost V 4 bases and J 9 bases, with 16 bases left between them. In nucleotides, the CDR3 is TGCAGCGTTGGGGTGGCGGGGCTAGGTGAGCAGTTCTTC. This translates into CSVGVAGLGEQFF.

This rearrangement joins TRBV24-1 to TRBJ1-2; 7 nucleotides line up with TRBD1. The CDR3 has 14 amino acids. Germline values: CDR1 KGHDR, CDR2 SFDVKD. V was clipped by 2 bases and J by 5 bases; unmatched bases: 4. CDR3 in DNA: TGTGCCACCAGTGATTCCGGGACAGTTTATGGCTACACCTTC. It translates to CATSDSGTVYGYTF.